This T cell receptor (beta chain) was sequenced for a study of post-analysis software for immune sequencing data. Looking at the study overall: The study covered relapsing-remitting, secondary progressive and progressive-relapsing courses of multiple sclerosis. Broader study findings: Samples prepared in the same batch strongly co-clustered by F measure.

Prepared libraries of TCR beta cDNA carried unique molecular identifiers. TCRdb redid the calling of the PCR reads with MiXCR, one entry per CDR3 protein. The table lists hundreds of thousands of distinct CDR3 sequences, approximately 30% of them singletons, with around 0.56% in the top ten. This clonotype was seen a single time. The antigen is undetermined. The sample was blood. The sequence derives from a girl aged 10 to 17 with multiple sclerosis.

The CDR3 is CASSQENSGVKNIQYF. The CDR3, as DNA: TGTGCCAGCAGCCAAGAAAATAGCGGGGTTAAAAACATTCAGTACTTC. The genes are TRBV4-2 and TRBJ2-4; TRBD2 aligns across 8 bases. Germline V gene data show CDR1 as LGHNA and CDR2 as YNFKEQ. There are 16 residues in the CDR3. With V trimmed by 0 bases and J by 4 bases, 5 bases remained unmatched.